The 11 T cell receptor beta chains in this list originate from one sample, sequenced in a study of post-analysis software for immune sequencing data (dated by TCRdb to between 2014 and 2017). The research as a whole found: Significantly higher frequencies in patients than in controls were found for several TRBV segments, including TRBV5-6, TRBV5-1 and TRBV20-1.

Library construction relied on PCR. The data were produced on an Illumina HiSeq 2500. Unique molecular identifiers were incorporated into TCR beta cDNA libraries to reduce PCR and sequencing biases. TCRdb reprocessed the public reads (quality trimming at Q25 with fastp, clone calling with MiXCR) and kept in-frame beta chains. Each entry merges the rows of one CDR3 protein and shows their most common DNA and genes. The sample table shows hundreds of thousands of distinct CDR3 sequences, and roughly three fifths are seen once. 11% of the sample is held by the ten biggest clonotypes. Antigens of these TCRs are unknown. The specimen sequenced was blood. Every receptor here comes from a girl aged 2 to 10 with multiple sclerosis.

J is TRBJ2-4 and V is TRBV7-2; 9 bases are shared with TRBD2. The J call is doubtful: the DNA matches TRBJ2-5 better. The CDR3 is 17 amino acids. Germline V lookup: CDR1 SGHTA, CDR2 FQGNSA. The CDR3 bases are TGTGCCAGCAGCTTAGGCCCTTCGCGGGGGGGCCGCGAGACCCAGTACTTC. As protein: CASSLGPSRGGRETQYF.

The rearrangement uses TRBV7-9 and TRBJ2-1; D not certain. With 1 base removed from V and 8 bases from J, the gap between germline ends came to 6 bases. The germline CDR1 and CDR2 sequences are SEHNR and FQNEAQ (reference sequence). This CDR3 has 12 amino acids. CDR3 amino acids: CASSLVAHEQFF. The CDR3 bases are TGTGCCAGCAGCTTAGTAGCCCATGAGCAGTTCTTC.

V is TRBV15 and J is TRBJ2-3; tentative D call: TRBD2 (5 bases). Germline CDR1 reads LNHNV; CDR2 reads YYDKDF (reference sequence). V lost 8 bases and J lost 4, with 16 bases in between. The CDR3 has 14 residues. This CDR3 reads CATQSSPEADTQYF. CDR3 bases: TGTGCCACCCAAAGCAGCCCGGAGGCAGATACGCAGTATTTT.

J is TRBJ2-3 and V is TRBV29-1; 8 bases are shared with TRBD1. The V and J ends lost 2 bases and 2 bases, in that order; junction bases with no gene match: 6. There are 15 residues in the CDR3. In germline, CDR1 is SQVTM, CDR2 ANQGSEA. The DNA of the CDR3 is TGCAGCGTTGAACCCGGGACAGGAAACACAGATACGCAGTATTTT. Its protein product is CSVEPGTGNTDTQYF.

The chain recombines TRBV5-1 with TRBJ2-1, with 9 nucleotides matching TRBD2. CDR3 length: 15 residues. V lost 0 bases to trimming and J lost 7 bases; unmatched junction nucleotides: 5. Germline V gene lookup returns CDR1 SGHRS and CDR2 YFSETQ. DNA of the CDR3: TGCGCCAGCAGCTTGGAAGTAGCGGGAGTGAATGAGCAGTTCTTC. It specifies CASSLEVAGVNEQFF.

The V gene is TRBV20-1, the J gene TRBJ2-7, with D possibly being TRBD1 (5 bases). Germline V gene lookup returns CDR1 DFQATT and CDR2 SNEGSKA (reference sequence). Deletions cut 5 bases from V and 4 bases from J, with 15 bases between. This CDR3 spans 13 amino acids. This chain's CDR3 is CSARRQNSYEQYF. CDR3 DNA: TGCAGTGCTCGCCGACAGAATAGTTACGAGCAGTACTTC.

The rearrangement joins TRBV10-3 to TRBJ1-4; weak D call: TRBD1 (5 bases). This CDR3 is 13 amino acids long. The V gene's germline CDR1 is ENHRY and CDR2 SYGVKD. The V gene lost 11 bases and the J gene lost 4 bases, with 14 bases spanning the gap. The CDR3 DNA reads TGTGCCGATCCGACAGCCCGTAATGAAAAACTGTTTTTT. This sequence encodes CADPTARNEKLFF.

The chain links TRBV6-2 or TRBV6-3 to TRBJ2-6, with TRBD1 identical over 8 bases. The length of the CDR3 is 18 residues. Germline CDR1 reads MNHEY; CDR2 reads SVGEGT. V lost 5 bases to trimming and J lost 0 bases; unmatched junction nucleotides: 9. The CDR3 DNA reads TGTGCCAGCAGTGCCTGGGGGACAGGCCTCTCTGGGGCCAACGTCCTGACTTTC. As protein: CASSAWGTGLSGANVLTF.

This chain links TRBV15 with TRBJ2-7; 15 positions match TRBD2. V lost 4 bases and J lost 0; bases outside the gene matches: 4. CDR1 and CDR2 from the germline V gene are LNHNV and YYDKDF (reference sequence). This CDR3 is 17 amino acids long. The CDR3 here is CATSKGTSGRSSYEQYF. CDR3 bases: TGTGCCACCAGCAAAGGGACTAGCGGGAGGAGCTCCTACGAGCAGTACTTC.

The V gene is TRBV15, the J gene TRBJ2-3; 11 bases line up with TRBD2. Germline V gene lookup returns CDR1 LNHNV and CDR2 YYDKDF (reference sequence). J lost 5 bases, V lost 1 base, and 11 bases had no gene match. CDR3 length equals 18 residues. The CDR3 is CATSRAPTSGEGEDTQYF. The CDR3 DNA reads TGTGCCACCAGCAGAGCCCCGACTAGCGGGGAAGGGGAAGATACGCAGTATTTT.

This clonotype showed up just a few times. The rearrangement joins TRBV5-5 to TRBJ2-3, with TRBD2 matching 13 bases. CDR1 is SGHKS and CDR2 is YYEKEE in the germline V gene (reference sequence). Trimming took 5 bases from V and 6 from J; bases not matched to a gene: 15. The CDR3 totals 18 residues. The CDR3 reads CASRLAGGSTIRADTQYF. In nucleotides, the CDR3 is TGTGCCAGCAGACTAGCGGGAGGGTCTACGATTCGCGCGGATACGCAGTATTTT.